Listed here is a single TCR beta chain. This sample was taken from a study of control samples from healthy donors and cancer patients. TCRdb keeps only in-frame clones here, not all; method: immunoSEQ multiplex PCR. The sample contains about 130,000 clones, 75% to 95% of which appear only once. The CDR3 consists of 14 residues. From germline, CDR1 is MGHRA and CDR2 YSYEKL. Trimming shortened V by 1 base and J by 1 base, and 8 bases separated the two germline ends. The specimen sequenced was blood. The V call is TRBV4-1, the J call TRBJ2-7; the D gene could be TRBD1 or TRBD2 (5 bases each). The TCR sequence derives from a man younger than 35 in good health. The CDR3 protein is CASSQVGESYEQYF. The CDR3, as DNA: TGCGCCAGCAGCCAAGTGGGGGAGTCCTACGAGCAGTACTTC.